Presented here are 2 T cell receptor beta chains from one specimen sequenced in a study. TCRdb re-analysed the RT-PCR reads in MiXCR, keeping a single row per CDR3 protein. In the table there are approximately 720,000 distinct CDR3 sequences, approximately 15% of which are singletons. Specimen: memory CD4+ T cells from blood. The source is a female donor in good health, serving as a healthy control.

This clonotype occurred a few times. The V gene is TRBV6-5, the J gene TRBJ1-2; TRBD1 agrees at 7 bases. This CDR3 is 15 amino acids long. Germline values: CDR1 MNHEY, CDR2 SVGAGI. The junction had 6 bases not matched to a gene; V was cut back by 3 bases and J by 2 bases. CDR3 bases: TGTGCCAGCAGTTATGGGTTACAGGGGAACTATGGCTACACCTTC. This translates into CASSYGLQGNYGYTF.

This chain joins TRBV6-6 and TRBJ2-7; D possibly corresponds to TRBD2 (6 bases). This CDR3 has 14 amino acids. Germline V gene sequence: CDR1 MNHNY, CDR2 SVGAGI (reference sequence). The germline V and J ends were trimmed by 2 bases and 5 bases, with 13 bases remaining between them. The CDR3: CASSYRRESHEQYF. CDR3 in DNA: TGTGCCAGCAGTTACCGCCGGGAGAGCCACGAGCAGTACTTC.